This TCR beta chain was profiled in a study of human T cells and chemical hapten exposure. As for the study in general: Yields of TCR per sample differed, chiefly owing to small differences in pooled library volume.

Time point meaning: healthy volunteer bleed at 2 weeks. Sequencing started from total RNA isolated from unfractionated whole blood. In the library, unique molecular identifiers were attached to individual cDNA molecules. TCRdb analysed the RACE reads with MiXCR anew, one entry per CDR3 protein. In the table there are 85,000 to 95,000 distinct CDR3 sequences, roughly 8% of which are singletons. This clonotype has at least ten counts. The antigen is not known. The CDR3 totals 13 residues. V was clipped by 7 bases and J by 4 bases, with 17 bases between them. Germline CDR1 and CDR2: SQVTM and ANQGSEA. Broader study findings: DPC sensitization produced no change in TCRs with frequency above 1 in 1000.

This receptor was taken from a female donor in good health. Some clones in this sample may be carry-over from other donors' samples. The specimen sequenced was whole blood. V usage is TRBV29-1 and J usage is TRBJ2-7; D ambiguous. CDR3 in DNA: TGCAGCGCCGTAGCAGAAATCGGGTACGAGCAGTACTTC. This gives the protein CSAVAEIGYEQYF.